This passage covers 20 T cell receptor beta chains from one sample sequenced in a study of blood T cell dynamics during melanoma immunotherapy (TCRdb year 2020). To prepare the library, the immunoSEQ multiplex PCR assay was applied. TCRdb took over this immuneACCESS table, retaining in-frame rearrangements with V and J assigned. Such tables are incomplete; in checked studies, under half of the missing clones stem from an unresolved V gene, and the remainder is unexplained. Within this sample are 20,000 to 30,000 clones, with around nine tenths of them counted one time only. The ten biggest clones cover 4.6% of the sample. The time point label here, explained by the study, means: pre-treatment baseline. Specimen: blood, collected from a patient treated with checkpoint blockade. The receptors originated from a human donor with melanoma.

This chain uses TRBV6-1 with TRBJ1-5; 7 bases fit TRBD1. CDR1 is MNHNS and CDR2 is SASEGT in the germline V gene. Germline trimming cut 0 bases from V and 8 bases from J; bases unmatched to any gene: 13. The CDR3 length is 17 residues. In DNA, the CDR3 is TGTGCCAGCAGTGAAGCAGTGCCGGACAGGCTTGCCGAGCCCCAGCATTTT. Amino acid sequence: CASSEAVPDRLAEPQHF.

CDR3 nucleotide sequence: TGTGCCAGCAGCTTGGCCTTCAGGGGGGAGAAGATACCTGAAGCTTTCTTT. Encoded protein: CASSLAFRGEKIPEAFF. V and J are TRBV5-6 and TRBJ1-1, with 7 nucleotides matching TRBD1. The V segment lost 0 bases and the J segment 6 bases; nucleotides outside the gene matches: 14. The CDR3 runs to 17 residues. CDR1 and CDR2 from the germline V gene are SGHDT and YYEEEE.

The chain carries TRBV7-8 and TRBJ2-5, with TRBD2 as a possible D gene (6 bases). This CDR3 is 13 amino acids long. Germline loops: CDR1 SGHVS, CDR2 FQNEAQ. Trimming left V 6 bases short and J 2 bases short, with 10 bases between. The CDR3 region has the DNA TGTGCCAGCAGGGGGGGAGGTCAAGAGACCCAGTACTTC. Its protein is CASRGGGQETQYF.

CDR3 nucleotide sequence: TGTGCCAGCAGCCAAGCGGGATCCTACAATGAGCAGTTCTTC. Its protein product is CASSQAGSYNEQFF. The V gene is TRBV11-2, the J gene TRBJ2-1, with 7 bases that match TRBD2. The CDR3 runs to 14 residues. Germline lookup yields CDR1 SGHAT and CDR2 FQNNGV. V shed 5 bases, J shed 1 base, and the junction held 2 bases outside the gene matches.

The chain employs TRBV27 and TRBJ1-4; D is undetermined. The ends were cut back, 8 bases at V and 5 bases at J, with 15 bases in the middle. The length of the CDR3 is 14 residues. Germline V CDR1 and CDR2: MNHEY, SMNVEV (reference sequence). This chain's CDR3 is CASEDPRRNEKLFF. The CDR3 coding sequence is TGTGCCAGCGAAGACCCGCGAAGAAATGAAAAACTGTTTTTT.

The CDR3 sequence: CASSFQQGQPQHF. CDR3 DNA sequence: TGTGCCAGTAGTTTTCAACAGGGACAGCCCCAGCATTTT. The chain combines TRBV19 with TRBJ1-5, with D perhaps matching TRBD1 (6 bases). The V end was cut by 5 bases, the J end by 7 bases, with 12 bases between. From germline, CDR1 is LNHDA and CDR2 SQIVND (reference sequence). There are 13 residues in the CDR3.

CDR3 protein: CAITGNGYEQYF. The CDR3 nucleotides read TGTGCCATCACGGGGAATGGCTACGAGCAGTACTTC. V gene TRBV10-3 combines with J gene TRBJ2-7; a weak D match, TRBD2 (5 bases). Germline V gene lookup returns CDR1 ENHRY and CDR2 SYGVKD. Trimming left V 7 bases short and J 3 bases short, with 10 bases between. The CDR3 is 12 amino acids.

This chain links TRBV18 with TRBJ2-1; D perhaps matches TRBD2 (7 bases). The V gene lost 1 base and the J gene lost 6 bases, with 13 bases spanning the gap. The length of the CDR3 is 15 residues. Germline V gene data show CDR1 as KGHSH and CDR2 as LQKENI. DNA of the CDR3: TGTGCCAGCTCACCACGAGTGGGAGGGGGCAATGAGCAGTTCTTC. Its translation is CASSPRVGGGNEQFF.

This clone was recorded only once. This rearrangement joins TRBV2 to TRBJ2-7; 9 bases agree with TRBD1. The V gene's germline CDR1 is SNHLY and CDR2 FYNNEI. V trimming: 3 bases; J trimming: 2 bases; junction bases outside the gene matches: 2. This CDR3 has 14 amino acids. CDR3 sequence: CASSDWTGAYEQYF. The DNA for the CDR3 is TGTGCCAGCAGTGACTGGACAGGGGCCTACGAGCAGTACTTC.

V is TRBV29-1 and J is TRBJ1-2, with D unresolved. Germline V gives CDR1 SQVTM, CDR2 ANQGSEA. Trimming left V 3 bases short and J 2 bases short, with 10 bases between. The length of the CDR3 is 13 residues. CDR3 DNA: TGCAGCGTTGATACAGAGTTCAACTATGGCTACACCTTC. Protein sequence: CSVDTEFNYGYTF.

The genes are TRBV27 and TRBJ1-4; D uncertain. V was trimmed by 6 bases and J by 0 bases, leaving 23 bases between them. Germline V gene lookup returns CDR1 MNHEY and CDR2 SMNVEV (reference sequence). This CDR3 region has 19 residues. CDR3 bases: TGTGCCAGCAGCACAATTCCGAGCGGGCGAGGAGCAACTAATGAAAAACTGTTTTTT. Amino acid sequence: CASSTIPSGRGATNEKLFF.

The J gene is TRBJ2-7, the V gene TRBV2; tentatively, D is TRBD1 or TRBD2 (5 bases each). Germline CDR1 is SNHLY and CDR2 is FYNNEI. The CDR3 sequence is 13 residues long. Trimming cost V 5 bases and J 3 bases, with 11 bases left between them. The CDR3 loop reads CASSQGRGYEQYF. The CDR3 coding sequence is TGTGCCAGCAGTCAGGGCCGGGGCTACGAGCAGTACTTC.

The rearrangement joins TRBV6-4 to TRBJ1-1; 8 bases fit TRBD1. Germline assignment: CDR1 MRHNA and CDR2 SNTAGT. This CDR3 comprises 14 residues. Unmatched junction bases numbered 6, after V lost 6 bases and J lost 3 bases. CDR3 protein: CASRLGQGDTEAFF. CDR3 in DNA: TGTGCCAGCAGACTTGGACAGGGAGACACTGAAGCTTTCTTT.

This clone showed up just once. J is TRBJ2-7 and V is TRBV5-1; 9 bases align to TRBD2. The CDR3 runs to 16 residues. Germline CDR1 and CDR2: SGHRS and YFSETQ. J lost 2 bases, V lost 0 bases, and 6 bases had no gene match. The CDR3 protein is CASSLGVSGSAYEQYF. The CDR3 nucleotides are TGCGCCAGCAGCTTGGGGGTTAGCGGGAGCGCCTACGAGCAGTACTTC.

This clone appeared once. V is TRBV19 and J is TRBJ1-5; D might be TRBD1 (6 bases). The CDR3 consists of 17 residues. V shed 6 bases and J shed 6 bases, with 24 bases lying between them. CDR1 is LNHDA, CDR2 SQIVND, per germline (reference sequence). The CDR3 region has the DNA TGTGCCAGTAGCGAATACCTGGGGGCGGTTAATATTCAGCCCCAGCATTTT. Translating gives CASSEYLGAVNIQPQHF.

This clone has a handful of counts. J is TRBJ1-1 and V is TRBV7-8; D remains ambiguous. Germline CDR1 reads SGHVS; CDR2 reads FQNEAQ. The CDR3 totals 16 residues. Trimming shortened V by 8 bases and J by 5 bases, and 24 bases separated the two germline ends. CDR3 residues: CASSTRTRRSGTEAFF. The CDR3 DNA follows: TGTGCCAGCTCTACTAGAACCAGACGTTCCGGAACTGAAGCTTTCTTT.

V and J are TRBV29-1 and TRBJ2-5, with TRBD2 matching over 11 bases. The CDR3 has 15 residues. CDR1 is SQVTM and CDR2 is ANQGSEA in the germline V gene. Trimming at V came to 6 bases and at J to 4 bases, leaving 10 bases not matched to a gene. The CDR3 DNA reads TGCAGCGTCGCCTGGACGGGACTAGCGGTAGAGACCCAGTACTTC. Its translation: CSVAWTGLAVETQYF.

This clone was detected only once. The chain is built from TRBV6-5 and TRBJ2-7, with TRBD1 as a possible D gene (6 bases). Looked up from germline, CDR1 is MNHEY and CDR2 is SVGAGI. CDR3 length equals 14 residues. With 6 bases removed from V and 2 bases from J, the gap between germline ends came to 14 bases. The CDR3 DNA is TGTGCCAGCAGCCGACGGACAGCCGCCTACGAGCAGTACTTC. Protein: CASSRRTAAYEQYF.

V usage is TRBV9 and J usage is TRBJ2-1; 7 bases are shared with TRBD2. This CDR3 has 15 residues. Germline assignment: CDR1 SGDLS and CDR2 YYNGEE. With V trimmed by 4 bases and J by 1 base, 5 bases remained unmatched. In nucleotides, the CDR3 is TGTGCCAGCAGCCCCCGGACTAGGTCCTACAATGAGCAGTTCTTC. This gives the protein CASSPRTRSYNEQFF.

This clone was found once. The chain carries TRBV19 and TRBJ2-1; a weak D match, TRBD1 (5 bases). CDR1 LNHDA and CDR2 SQIVND come from the germline V gene (reference sequence). V shed 9 bases and J shed 9 bases, with 27 bases lying between them. The length of the CDR3 is 16 residues. CDR3 nucleotide sequence: TGTGCCAGCCTCCCCGATCGGCAGGGCTTTTTTTCTGAGCAGTTCTTC. Translation: CASLPDRQGFFSEQFF.